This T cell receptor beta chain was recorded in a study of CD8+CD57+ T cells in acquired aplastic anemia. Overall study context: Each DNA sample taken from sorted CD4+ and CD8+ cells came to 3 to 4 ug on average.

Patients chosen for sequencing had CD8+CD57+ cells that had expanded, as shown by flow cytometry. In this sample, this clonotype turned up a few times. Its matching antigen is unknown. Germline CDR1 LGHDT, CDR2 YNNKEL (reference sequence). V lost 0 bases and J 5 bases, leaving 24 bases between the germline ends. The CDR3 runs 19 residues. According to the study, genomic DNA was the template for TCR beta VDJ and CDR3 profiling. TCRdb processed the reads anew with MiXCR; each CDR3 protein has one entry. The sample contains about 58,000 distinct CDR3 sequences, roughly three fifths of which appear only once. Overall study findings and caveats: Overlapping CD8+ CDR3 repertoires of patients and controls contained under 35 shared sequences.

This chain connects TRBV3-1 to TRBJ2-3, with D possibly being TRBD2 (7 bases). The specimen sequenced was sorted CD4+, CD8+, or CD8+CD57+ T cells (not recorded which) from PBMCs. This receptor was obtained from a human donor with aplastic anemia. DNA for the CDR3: TGTGCCAGCAGCCAAGAAATGGCGGGGGACATCTCCCCCTTAGATACGCAGTATTTT. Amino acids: CASSQEMAGDISPLDTQYF.